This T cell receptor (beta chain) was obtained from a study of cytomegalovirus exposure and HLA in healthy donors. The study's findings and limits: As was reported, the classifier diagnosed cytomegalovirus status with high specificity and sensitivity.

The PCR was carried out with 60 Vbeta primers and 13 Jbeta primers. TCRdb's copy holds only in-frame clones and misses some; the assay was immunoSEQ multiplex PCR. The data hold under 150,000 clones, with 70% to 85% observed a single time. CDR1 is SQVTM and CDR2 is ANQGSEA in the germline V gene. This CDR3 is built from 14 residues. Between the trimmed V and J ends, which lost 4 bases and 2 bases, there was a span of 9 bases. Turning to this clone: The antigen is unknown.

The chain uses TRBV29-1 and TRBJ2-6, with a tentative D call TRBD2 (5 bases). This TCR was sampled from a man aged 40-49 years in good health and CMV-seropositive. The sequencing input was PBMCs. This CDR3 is CSVASRTGANVLTF. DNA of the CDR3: TGCAGCGTTGCTAGCCGGACTGGGGCCAACGTCCTGACTTTC.